The 5 T cell receptor beta chains in this list originate from one sample, sequenced in a study of shared clonotypes between healthy human individuals. Repertoires were generated with immunoSEQ multiplex PCR, while TCRdb's copy carries only in-frame clones and drops some. The sample has about 980,000 clones; approximately 76% are singletons. The sample consisted of memory CD4+ T cells sorted from blood. This sample's subset: CD45RA-negative fraction. The receptors derive from a man younger than 30 in good health.

The rearrangement uses TRBV13 and TRBJ2-7, with D possibly being TRBD2 (5 bases). Between the trimmed V and J ends, which lost 0 bases and 0 bases, there was a span of 9 bases. The CDR3 consists of 15 residues. Looked up from germline, CDR1 is PRHDT and CDR2 is FYEKMQ (reference sequence). CDR3 residues: CASSLGAGSSYEQYF. CDR3 nucleotides: TGTGCCAGCAGCTTAGGGGCGGGTAGCTCCTACGAGCAGTACTTC.

This clone came up once. Other DNA sequences in the same sample also yield this CDR3. The genes are TRBV28 and TRBJ1-2; no reliable D call. Per germline, CDR1 MDHEN and CDR2 SYDVKM. The V gene lost 2 bases and the J gene lost 6 bases, with 7 bases spanning the gap. The CDR3 is 12 amino acids. CDR3 amino acids: CASSLAGNGYTF. The CDR3 region has the DNA TGTGCCAGCAGTTTAGCCGGAAATGGCTACACCTTC.

V and J are TRBV11-2 and TRBJ2-1; TRBD2 matches 12 bases. The CDR3 has 16 amino acids. V shed 3 bases, J shed 4 bases, and the junction held 4 bases outside the gene matches. CDR1 SGHAT and CDR2 FQNNGV come from the germline V gene. This CDR3 reads CASSFGLAGLYNEQFF. In nucleotides, the CDR3 is TGTGCCAGCAGCTTCGGACTAGCGGGACTATACAATGAGCAGTTCTTC.

The chain couples TRBV5-1 to TRBJ1-4, with 9 bases matching TRBD1. The CDR3 contains 15 residues. Unmatched junction bases numbered 9, after V lost 4 bases and J lost 8 bases. Looked up from germline, CDR1 is SGHRS and CDR2 is YFSETQ. CDR3 amino acids: CASSVDGTGPEKLFF. CDR3 coding DNA: TGCGCCAGCAGCGTGGACGGGACAGGGCCCGAAAAACTGTTTTTT.

The V and J genes are TRBV7-2 and TRBJ2-7, with D perhaps matching TRBD1 (6 bases). The V end was cut by 8 bases, the J end by 2 bases, with 16 bases between. The CDR3 spans 14 residues. Germline V gene data show CDR1 as SGHTA and CDR2 as FQGNSA. As DNA, the CDR3 is TGTGCCAGCGGAACAGGGACATTGACCTACGAGCAGTACTTC. Protein product: CASGTGTLTYEQYF. The full variable domain, rest sourced from reference TRBV7-2 and TRBJ2-7, is GAGVSQSPSNKVTEKGKDVELRCDPISGHTALYWYRQSLGQGLEFLIYFQGNSAPDKSGLPSDRFSAERTGGSVSTLTIQRTQQEDSAVYLCASGTGTLTYEQYFGPGTRLTVT.